The 5 T cell receptor beta chains presented below share a single source sample, sequenced in a study of T-cell memory formation after mild COVID-19. TCRdb reanalysed the 5' RACE reads using MiXCR and keeps one entry per CDR3 protein. The sample carries over 10,000 distinct CDR3 sequences, around 12% recorded once. Material for sequencing was PBMCs or a T cell subset sorted from them (not recorded which). These receptors were obtained from an adult woman who had mild COVID-19 (a few samples of this study predate the infection). Cell type and time point are not known.

This clonotype was observed many times. The chain carries TRBV6-5 and TRBJ2-7, with TRBD1 matching over 9 bases. The CDR3 contains 14 residues. V was pared by 5 bases and J by 4 bases, with 6 bases of the junction left unmatched. Per the germline V gene, CDR1 is MNHEY and CDR2 is SVGAGI. The CDR3 sequence: CASSPGQGIYEQYF. The CDR3 DNA is TGTGCCAGCAGTCCGGGACAGGGAATTTACGAGCAGTACTTC.

This clonotype was observed many times. The chain couples TRBV11-2 to TRBJ1-1; 7 bases agree with TRBD1. V gave up 5 bases and J gave up 8 bases; unmatched junction bases: 11. The CDR3 consists of 14 residues. Germline assignment: CDR1 SGHAT and CDR2 FQNNGV. The CDR3 spells CASSRPTGFGEAFF. The CDR3 nucleotides are TGTGCCAGCAGCCGGCCGACAGGGTTCGGCGAAGCTTTCTTT.

This clonotype was detected ten times or more. The rearrangement joins TRBV30 to TRBJ1-5; D uncertain. Trimming removed 0 bases from V and 4 bases from J, with 16 bases in between. The length of the CDR3 is 16 residues. Germline CDR1 reads GTSNPN; CDR2 reads SVGIG (reference sequence). The CDR3 here is CAWSVSWADLNQPQHF. The CDR3 nucleotides read TGTGCCTGGAGTGTAAGTTGGGCAGATCTAAATCAGCCCCAGCATTTT.

This clonotype was observed at least ten times. The V call is TRBV24-1, the J call TRBJ2-1, with a weak D call TRBD2 (5 bases). The CDR3 totals 17 residues. The ends were cut back, 0 bases at V and 7 bases at J, with 18 bases in the middle. Germline CDR1 reads KGHDR; CDR2 reads SFDVKD. CDR3: CATSDLESGEGSNEQFF. As DNA, the CDR3 is TGTGCCACCAGTGATTTGGAGAGCGGAGAAGGTTCAAATGAGCAGTTCTTC.

This clonotype was picked up many times. The chain couples TRBV20-1 to TRBJ2-5; 8 positions agree with TRBD2. Germline V gene sequence: CDR1 DFQATT, CDR2 SNEGSKA (reference sequence). The CDR3 extends over 15 amino acids. V shed 5 bases, J shed 2 bases, and the junction held 10 bases outside the gene matches. The CDR3 region is CSAAVTGTRQETQYF. The CDR3 DNA sequence: TGCAGTGCTGCCGTCACCGGGACTAGGCAAGAGACCCAGTACTTC.